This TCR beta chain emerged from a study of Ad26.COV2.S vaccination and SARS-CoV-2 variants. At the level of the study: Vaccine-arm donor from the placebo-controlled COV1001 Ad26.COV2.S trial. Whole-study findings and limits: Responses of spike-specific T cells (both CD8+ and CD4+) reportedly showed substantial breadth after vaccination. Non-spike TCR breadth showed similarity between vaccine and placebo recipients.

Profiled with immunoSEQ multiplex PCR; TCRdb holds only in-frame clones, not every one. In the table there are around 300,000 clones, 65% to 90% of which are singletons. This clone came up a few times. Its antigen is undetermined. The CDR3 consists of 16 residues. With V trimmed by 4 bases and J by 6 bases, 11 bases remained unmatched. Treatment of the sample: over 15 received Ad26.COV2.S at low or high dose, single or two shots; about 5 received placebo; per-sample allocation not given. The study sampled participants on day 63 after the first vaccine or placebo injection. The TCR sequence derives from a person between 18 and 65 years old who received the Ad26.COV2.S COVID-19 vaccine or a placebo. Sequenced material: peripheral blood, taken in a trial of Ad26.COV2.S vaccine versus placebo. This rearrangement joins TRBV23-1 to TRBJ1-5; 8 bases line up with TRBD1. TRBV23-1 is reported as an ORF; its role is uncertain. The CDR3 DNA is TGCGCCAGCAGTCTTATGGACAGGGATTGTGGTCAGCCCCAGCATTTT. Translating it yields CASSLMDRDCGQPQHF.